The T cell receptor (beta chain) under discussion was sequenced for a study of patients and donors after allogeneic stem cell transplantation. TCRdb independently ran MiXCR on the RT-PCR reads; one entry per CDR3 protein. The sample carries approximately 57,000 distinct CDR3 sequences, about an eighth recorded once. The CDR3 is 14 residues long. Germline values: CDR1 SGHRS, CDR2 YFSETQ. Between the trimmed V and J ends, which lost 0 bases and 3 bases, there was a span of 9 bases. This clonotype was recorded at least ten times. The sequenced sample consisted of blood, either unsorted or a sorted T cell fraction (not recorded which). The clonotype comes from a human donor who was either an allogeneic HSCT recipient or a stem cell or donor lymphocyte infusion donor (not recorded which). It is not recorded whose cells these are; they may come from a transplant donor. J is TRBJ1-1 and V is TRBV5-1, with no clear D. DNA for the CDR3: TGCGCCAGCAGCTTGGTGGACGGTTACACTGAAGCTTTCTTT. Residues: CASSLVDGYTEAFF. Drawing the rest from reference TRBV5-1 and TRBJ1-1, the complete variable domain is KAGVTQTPRYLIKTRGQQVTLSCSPISGHRSVSWYQQTPGQGLQFLFEYFSETQRNKGNFPGRFSGRQFSNSRSEMNVSTLELGDSALYLCASSLVDGYTEAFFGQGTRLTVV.